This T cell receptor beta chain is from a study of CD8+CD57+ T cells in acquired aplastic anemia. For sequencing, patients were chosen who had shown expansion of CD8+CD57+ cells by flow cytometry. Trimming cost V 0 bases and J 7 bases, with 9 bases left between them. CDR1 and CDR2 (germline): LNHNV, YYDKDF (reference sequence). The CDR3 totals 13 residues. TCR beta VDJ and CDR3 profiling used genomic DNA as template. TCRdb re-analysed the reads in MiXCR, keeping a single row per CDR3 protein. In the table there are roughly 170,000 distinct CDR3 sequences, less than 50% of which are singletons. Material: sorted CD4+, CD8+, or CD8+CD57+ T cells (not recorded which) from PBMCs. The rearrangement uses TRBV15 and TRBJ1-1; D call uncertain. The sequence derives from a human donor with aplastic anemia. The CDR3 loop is CATSRDALGEAFF. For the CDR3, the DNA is TGTGCCACCAGCAGAGATGCGTTGGGTGAAGCTTTCTTT.